This T cell receptor (beta chain) derives from a study of T cell responses to AZD1222 COVID-19 vaccine. A few counts support this clone. Trimming stripped 3 bases from V and 7 bases from J, with 4 bases between. Germline V gene data show CDR1 as LNHDA and CDR2 as SQIVND (reference sequence). This CDR3 is 11 amino acids long. Sequencing used immunoSEQ multiplex PCR; TCRdb keeps in-frame clones, though not all of them. The sample includes some 110,000 clones, about 80% of them seen just once. V usage is TRBV19 and J usage is TRBJ2-4; D remains unclear. This sequence originates from an adult in good health. Sequencing was performed on peripheral blood, taken on day 0 of AZD1222 vaccination. This CDR3 is CASSIWNIQYF. As DNA, the CDR3 is TGTGCCAGTAGTATTTGGAACATTCAGTACTTC.